Each of the 9 T cell receptor beta chains below was sequenced from the same sample in a study of glioma-infiltrating T cells. The iRepertoire nested amplicon-rescue multiplex PCR amplified TCR alpha and beta CDR3s from RNA. TCRdb ran MiXCR on the multiplex PCR reads and lists one entry per CDR3 protein. This table holds 100,000 to 150,000 distinct CDR3 sequences, less than 30% found once. Sequencing was carried out using glioma tissue, nonneoplastic brain tissue, or PBMCs (not recorded which). Receptors originate from a human donor with low-grade glioma or glioblastoma, undergoing nonglioma brain surgery, or in good health (not recorded which).

This clonotype was seen at least ten times. V and J are TRBV13 and TRBJ2-3; D ambiguous. The CDR3 loop spans 13 amino acids. Trimming left V 5 bases short and J 6 bases short, with 12 bases between. Germline lookup yields CDR1 PRHDT and CDR2 FYEKMQ (reference sequence). CDR3 DNA sequence: TGTGCCAGCAGCCCAAGGCAAGCCGATACGCAGTATTTT. It is translated as CASSPRQADTQYF.

In regard to this clonotype: A much larger clonotype is one base distant, so this may be a read error. The chain employs TRBV24-1 and TRBJ2-1; D possibly corresponds to TRBD2 (5 bases). Germline-derived CDR1 and CDR2 are KGHDR and SFDVKD. The CDR3 contains 15 residues. V was shortened by 4 bases and J by 7 bases, with 16 bases between the two germline ends. The CDR3 DNA sequence: TGTGCCACCAGTGACCCGACTACGCATAGAAATGAGCAGTTCTTC. It codes for CATSDPTTHRNEQFF.

V gene TRBV29-1 combines with J gene TRBJ2-7, with D perhaps given as TRBD1 or TRBD2 (5 bases each). V dropped 2 bases and J dropped 6 bases, with 20 bases sitting between them. This CDR3 comprises 15 residues. CDR1 is SQVTM, CDR2 ANQGSEA, per germline. The CDR3 nucleotides are TGCAGCGTTGAAAGGGGCTCACCTGGGACGGGCGAGCAGTACTTC. Amino acids: CSVERGSPGTGEQYF.

The table lists this clonotype with many counts. J is TRBJ2-7 and V is TRBV7-2, with 7 bases fitting TRBD2. This CDR3 region has 15 residues. V lost 2 bases to trimming and J lost 6 bases; unmatched junction nucleotides: 10. The germline V gene has CDR1 SGHTA and CDR2 FQGNSA. Written as DNA, the CDR3 is TGTGCCAGCAGCTTAATGGATTCGGGAGGAGGCGAGCAGTACTTC. Translating it yields CASSLMDSGGGEQYF.

This clonotype was seen ten or more times. This chain links TRBV27 with TRBJ1-4, with a tentative D call TRBD1 (5 bases). Germline V gives CDR1 MNHEY, CDR2 SMNVEV (reference sequence). Trimming removed 4 bases from V and 5 bases from J, with 14 bases in between. This CDR3 is 15 amino acids long. The CDR3 DNA follows: TGTGCCAGCAGTTCTAGACAGAACTTCAATGAAAAACTGTTTTTT. Residues: CASSSRQNFNEKLFF.

The chain uses TRBV28 and TRBJ1-1; D not certain. Looked up from germline, CDR1 is MDHEN and CDR2 is SYDVKM. The CDR3 runs 14 residues. V lost 8 bases and J lost 4, with 17 bases in between. The chain's CDR3 is CASGPGPKGTEAFF. The CDR3 nucleotides are TGTGCCAGCGGTCCCGGCCCCAAGGGCACTGAAGCTTTCTTT.

The sample holds a few counts of this clonotype. Compared with germline, one end of the junction differs, possibly owing to a read error. The chain uses TRBV20-1 and TRBJ2-7; 13 positions match TRBD2. CDR3 length equals 13 residues. CDR1 DFQATT and CDR2 SNEGSKA come from the germline V gene (reference sequence). The CDR3 loop reads CSAKGLAGNEQHF. For the CDR3, the DNA is TGCAGTGCTAAGGGACTAGCGGGAAACGAGCAGCACTTC.

This chain joins TRBV19 and TRBJ2-1; D is uncertain. Germline V CDR1 and CDR2: LNHDA, SQIVND (reference sequence). Deletions cut 5 bases from V and 0 bases from J, with 8 bases between. This CDR3 spans 14 amino acids. This CDR3 is CASSFQSSYNEQFF. CDR3 in DNA: TGTGCCAGTAGTTTTCAGAGCTCCTACAATGAGCAGTTCTTC.

This clonotype came up many times. The rearrangement links TRBV11-2 to TRBJ2-7, with TRBD2 matching over 9 bases. V gave up 0 bases and J gave up 3 bases; unmatched junction bases: 3. This CDR3 has 15 amino acids. Per the germline V gene, CDR1 is SGHAT and CDR2 is FQNNGV. The CDR3 here is CASSLDLAGIYEQYF. The CDR3 bases are TGTGCCAGCAGCTTAGACCTAGCGGGAATCTACGAGCAGTACTTC.